These 6 T cell receptor beta chains originate from one sample sequenced in a study of vaccination effects on CD4 cells after COVID-19 (dated by TCRdb to between 2021 and 2022). The ViraFEST assay stimulated PBMC with viral peptide pools and then used TCR sequencing to identify antigen-specific CD4+ T cell clonotypes by expansion. After more than 9 days of culture, CD4+ T cells were isolated with the EasySep CD4+ T cell isolation kit. The absence of prior SARS-CoV-2 infection in healthy vaccine recipients was confirmed by negative nucleocapsid antibodies before and after vaccination. The library was made by the immunoSEQ multiplex PCR assay. The immuneACCESS repertoire file appears here via TCRdb, limited to in-frame rearrangements. These files lack a portion of the clones; in checked studies, under half of the deficit traces to unresolved V genes, and the cause of the others is not known. Present in this sample are some 70,000 clones, 80% of which were seen just once. 10% to 15% of the sample goes to the ten largest clones.

Their antigens are not known. Sequencing was performed on CD4+ T cells from PBMCs cultured with SARS-CoV-2 spike peptides, taken before COVID-19 vaccination. The sample's cell subset or site label, decoded: SARS-CoV-2 spike overlapping peptide pool stimulation. The receptor source for this set is a human donor who received a COVID-19 vaccine.

This clone came up a few times. This chain uses TRBV9 with TRBJ1-6; no definite D call. Trimming removed 2 bases from V and 5 bases from J, with 5 bases in between. The CDR3 length is 13 residues. Germline CDR1 reads SGDLS; CDR2 reads YYNGEE. CDR3 DNA sequence: TGTGCCAGCAGCGTCACCGATAATTCACCCCTCCACTTT. Amino acids: CASSVTDNSPLHF.

This clone was counted only a few times. The V gene is TRBV18, the J gene TRBJ1-1; D is possibly TRBD1 (6 bases). Germline V lookup: CDR1 KGHSH, CDR2 LQKENI. This CDR3 has 12 residues. Trimming took off 3 bases at V and 6 bases at J, with 8 bases between the two ends. The CDR3 sequence: CASSPYRAEAFF. CDR3 DNA sequence: TGTGCCAGCTCACCCTACAGGGCTGAAGCTTTCTTT. The complete variable domain, with remaining parts taken from reference TRBV18 and TRBJ1-1, reads NAGVMQNPRHLVRRRGQEARLRCSPMKGHSHVYWYRQLPEEGLKFMVYLQKENIIDESGMPKERFSAEFPKEGPSILRIQQVVRGDSAAYFCASSPYRAEAFFGQGTRLTVV.

The chain is built from TRBV3-1 (or the pseudogene TRBV3-2) and TRBJ2-1; TRBD2 matches 11 bases. Trimming at V came to 4 bases and at J to 7 bases, leaving 6 bases not matched to a gene. The germline CDR1 and CDR2 sequences are LGHDT and YNNKEL (reference sequence). The CDR3 spans 15 residues. The CDR3 loop reads CASSLLAGGRNEQFF. Written as DNA, the CDR3 is TGTGCCAGCAGCCTTCTAGCGGGGGGTCGTAATGAGCAGTTCTTC.

V and J are TRBV5-6 and TRBJ2-7; D is unclear. Germline-derived CDR1 and CDR2 are SGHDT and YYEEEE. The CDR3 is made up of 15 amino acids. V was pared by 0 bases and J by 6 bases, with 16 bases between. CDR3 DNA: TGTGCCAGCAGCTTGGCAGGATTTCGTGGATCCGAGCAGTACGTC. Protein sequence: CASSLAGFRGSEQYV.

V gene TRBV28 combines with J gene TRBJ1-4, with 11 bases lining up with TRBD1. This CDR3 region has 15 residues. V shed 5 bases and J 8 bases; nucleotides not matched to a gene: 7. Germline CDR1 and CDR2: MDHEN and SYDVKM. The CDR3 DNA sequence: TGTGCCAGCAGTCGCTGGGACAGGGGGAAGGAAAAACTGTTTTTT. Translated, it gives CASSRWDRGKEKLFF.

This rearrangement joins TRBV24-1 to TRBJ2-5, with 11 bases identical to TRBD2. This CDR3 is built from 15 residues. The J segment lost 4 bases and the V segment lost 4 bases, leaving 4 bases of the junction unmatched. Germline assignment: CDR1 KGHDR and CDR2 SFDVKD. CDR3 sequence reads: CATSDPGTSGETQYF. CDR3 sequence (DNA): TGTGCCACCAGTGACCCCGGGACTAGCGGAGAGACCCAGTACTTC.